One and the same sample provided the 3 T cell receptor beta chains below, sequenced in a study of cytotoxic CD8 clonotypes in ibrutinib-treated CLL. Clones were read by immunoSEQ multiplex PCR, and TCRdb kept only the in-frame ones, dropping some. Found here are some 85,000 clones, approximately 80% of them singletons; the top ten hold roughly 24%. This sample comprised PBMCs, obtained after 24 months of ibrutinib treatment. These TCRs come from a human donor with chronic lymphocytic leukemia.

This clone was observed a single time. This chain connects TRBV10-2 to TRBJ2-7; TRBD1 might be the D (5 bases). Germline V gene data show CDR1 as WSHSY and CDR2 as SAAADI. CDR3 size: 12 residues. Trimming pared 4 bases from V and 4 bases from J, leaving 8 bases between. Here the CDR3 DNA reads TGCGCCAGCAGTGTTCAGGGATACGAGCAGTACTTC. The encoded protein is CASSVQGYEQYF.

The chain recombines TRBV5-1 with TRBJ1-1, with D possibly matching TRBD1 (6 bases). Germline values: CDR1 SGHRS, CDR2 YFSETQ. The CDR3 spans 14 residues. Trimming cost V 4 bases and J 4 bases, with 14 bases left between them. The CDR3 spells CASSHLSGVTEAFF. The CDR3 DNA follows: TGCGCCAGCAGCCATCTATCAGGGGTCACTGAAGCTTTCTTT. Variable domain in full (rest from reference TRBV5-1 and TRBJ1-1): KAGVTQTPRYLIKTRGQQVTLSCSPISGHRSVSWYQQTPGQGLQFLFEYFSETQRNKGNFPGRFSGRQFSNSRSEMNVSTLELGDSALYLCASSHLSGVTEAFFGQGTRLTVV.

CDR3 nucleotide sequence: TGTGCCAGCAGTTTTACGGGGCCAGGGAATTCACCCCTCCACTTT. Translated: CASSFTGPGNSPLHF. V gene TRBV2 combines with J gene TRBJ1-6; the D gene is possibly TRBD1 (5 bases). V lost 5 bases and J lost 7, with 15 bases in between. CDR3 size: 15 residues. Germline V CDR1 and CDR2: SNHLY, FYNNEI.